Shown below are 11 T cell receptor beta chains from a single sample sequenced in a study of Ad26.COV2.S vaccination and SARS-CoV-2 variants. Treatment reported: 15 to 20 received Ad26.COV2.S at low or high dose, single or two shots; about 5 received placebo; per-sample allocation not given. Following the first vaccine or placebo injection, samples were taken on day 63. The protocol was immunoSEQ multiplex PCR, while the TCRdb copy is restricted to in-frame clones and leaves out a portion. The repertoire has a few hundred thousand clones, approximately 92% of them found once; the top ten carry about 1.7%. The specimen was peripheral blood, collected in a trial of Ad26.COV2.S vaccine versus placebo. These receptors all stem from a person aged 18-65 years who received the Ad26.COV2.S COVID-19 vaccine or a placebo.

The count of this clone is one. V usage is TRBV10-1 and J usage is TRBJ2-1, with 14 bases lining up with TRBD2. CDR3 length: 16 residues. Germline-derived CDR1 and CDR2 are WNHNN and SYGVQD (reference sequence). Losses at the gene ends were 2 bases for V and 4 bases for J; bases not matched to a gene: 1. The chain's CDR3 is CASSEGLAGGYNEQFF. The DNA of the CDR3 is TGCGCCAGCAGTGAGGGACTAGCGGGGGGATACAATGAGCAGTTCTTC.

V is TRBV7-2 and J is TRBJ2-5, with a weak D call TRBD1 (5 bases). V lost 1 base to trimming and J lost 3 bases, with 9 bases between them. The germline CDR1 and CDR2 sequences are SGHTA and FQGNSA. The CDR3 is made up of 14 amino acids. The CDR3: CASSLDAREETQYF. In DNA, the CDR3 is TGTGCCAGCAGCTTAGACGCCAGGGAAGAGACCCAGTACTTC. The complete variable domain, with remaining parts taken from reference TRBV7-2 and TRBJ2-5, reads GAGVSQSPSNKVTEKGKDVELRCDPISGHTALYWYRQSLGQGLEFLIYFQGNSAPDKSGLPSDRFSAERTGGSVSTLTIQRTQQEDSAVYLCASSLDAREETQYFGPGTRLLVL.

The J gene is TRBJ2-3, the V gene TRBV7-2; either TRBD1 or TRBD2 may supply D (6 bases each). This CDR3 spans 15 amino acids. V shed 1 base and J shed 5 bases, with 13 bases lying between them. Germline values: CDR1 SGHTA, CDR2 FQGNSA. CDR3 nucleotide sequence: TGTGCCAGCAGCTTAGTGAGGGGGGCACAAGATACGCAGTATTTT. It specifies CASSLVRGAQDTQYF.

This rearrangement joins TRBV5-6 to TRBJ1-1; D remains ambiguous. Germline-derived CDR1 and CDR2 are SGHDT and YYEEEE. This CDR3 is built from 15 residues. Trimming removed 4 bases from V and 4 bases from J, with 17 bases in between. CDR3 sequence reads: CASSQILEVRTEAFF. CDR3 nucleotides: TGTGCCAGCAGCCAAATACTCGAAGTTCGCACTGAAGCTTTCTTT.

The chain uses TRBV11-3 and TRBJ2-5; 7 nucleotides line up with TRBD2. The CDR3 loop spans 15 amino acids. Germline assignment: CDR1 SGHNT and CDR2 YENEEA. The V segment lost 5 bases and the J segment 5 bases; nucleotides outside the gene matches: 11. Here the CDR3 reads CASSHNSAGVETQYF. For the CDR3, the DNA is TGTGCCAGCAGCCATAATTCCGCGGGGGTGGAGACCCAGTACTTC.

The chain employs TRBV27 and TRBJ2-3; possibly TRBD1 or TRBD2 for D (6 bases each). The CDR3 spans 16 residues. Germline CDR1 and CDR2: MNHEY and SMNVEV (reference sequence). Deletions cut 1 base from V and 4 bases from J, with 15 bases between. CDR3 residues: CASSLFWGAHPDTQYF. The CDR3 DNA follows: TGTGCCAGCAGTTTATTTTGGGGGGCGCACCCAGATACGCAGTATTTT.

This chain joins TRBV3-1 (or the pseudogene TRBV3-2) and TRBJ1-2; no definite D call. Trimming took 1 base from V and 6 from J, leaving 15 bases between them. Germline values: CDR1 LGHDT, CDR2 YNNKEL (reference sequence). The length of the CDR3 is 15 residues. CDR3 sequence (DNA): TGTGCCAGCAGCCAAGCGATTGCGTCCTGGGATGGCTACACCTTC. This gives the protein CASSQAIASWDGYTF.

The chain uses TRBV15 and TRBJ2-1; TRBD2 agrees at 15 bases. With V trimmed by 3 bases and J by 10 bases, 10 bases remained unmatched. The germline V gene encodes CDR1 LNHNV and CDR2 YYDKDF (reference sequence). This CDR3 has 17 residues. CDR3 region: CATSSPDGLAGGGEQFF. CDR3 sequence (DNA): TGTGCCACCAGCAGCCCCGATGGACTAGCGGGGGGGGGCGAGCAGTTCTTC.

The CDR3 DNA reads as TGTGCTCACCCCGGGCAGGGCTACACCTTC. Protein product: CAHPGQGYTF. The rearrangement uses TRBV27 and TRBJ1-2; D ambiguous. Germline V lookup: CDR1 MNHEY, CDR2 SMNVEV (reference sequence). There are 10 residues in the CDR3.

This chain connects TRBV6-1 to TRBJ1-2; perhaps TRBD1 as D (6 bases). The CDR3 extends over 15 amino acids. Per the germline V gene, CDR1 is MNHNS and CDR2 is SASEGT. Deletions cut 2 bases from V and 1 base from J, with 11 bases between. CDR3 residues: CASSELQGSNYGYTF. CDR3 nucleotide sequence: TGTGCCAGCAGTGAACTCCAGGGGAGTAACTATGGCTACACCTTC.

The J gene is TRBJ1-1, the V gene TRBV27; weak D call: TRBD1 (5 bases). With 5 bases removed from V and 8 bases from J, the gap between germline ends came to 15 bases. CDR1 is MNHEY and CDR2 is SMNVEV in the germline V gene (reference sequence). This CDR3 region has 13 residues. CDR3 amino acids: CASSPSGALEAFF. The CDR3 nucleotides read TGTGCCAGCAGTCCCTCTGGGGCGCTCGAAGCTTTCTTT.